The source of this TCR beta chain is a study of T cells of healthy individuals. TCRdb analysed the 5' RACE reads with MiXCR anew, one entry per CDR3 protein. The repertoire consists of about 96,000 distinct CDR3 sequences, with around 17% occurring once and the leading ten covering under 7.5%. This TCR was sampled from a human donor in good health.

CDR3 coding DNA: TGCGCCAGCAAGCCGGGGGTTTTGGGGTACACTGAAGCTTTCTTT. This codes for CASKPGVLGYTEAFF. The chain couples TRBV4-3 to TRBJ1-1; possibly TRBD1 for D (5 bases). Germline V gene lookup returns CDR1 LGHNA and CDR2 YSLEER. This CDR3 is 15 amino acids long. V was pared by 7 bases and J by 3 bases, with 18 bases between.